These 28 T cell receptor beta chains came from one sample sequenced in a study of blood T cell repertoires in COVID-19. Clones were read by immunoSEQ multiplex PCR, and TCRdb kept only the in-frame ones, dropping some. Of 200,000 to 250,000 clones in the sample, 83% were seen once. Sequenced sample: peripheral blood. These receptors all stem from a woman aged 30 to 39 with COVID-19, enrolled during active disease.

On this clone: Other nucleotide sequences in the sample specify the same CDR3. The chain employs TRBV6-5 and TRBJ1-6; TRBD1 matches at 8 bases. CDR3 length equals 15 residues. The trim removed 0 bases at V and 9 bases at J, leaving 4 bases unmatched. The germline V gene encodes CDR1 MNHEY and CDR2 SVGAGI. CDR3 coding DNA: TGTGCCAGCAGTTACTCGCGACAGGGGAGTTCACCCCTCCACTTT. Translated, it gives CASSYSRQGSSPLHF.

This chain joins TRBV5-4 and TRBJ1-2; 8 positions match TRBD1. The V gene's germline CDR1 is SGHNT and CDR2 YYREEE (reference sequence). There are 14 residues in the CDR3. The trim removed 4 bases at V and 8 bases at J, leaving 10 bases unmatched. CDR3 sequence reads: CASSNGTGIRGYTF. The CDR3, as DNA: TGTGCCAGCAGCAACGGGACAGGAATAAGAGGCTACACCTTC.

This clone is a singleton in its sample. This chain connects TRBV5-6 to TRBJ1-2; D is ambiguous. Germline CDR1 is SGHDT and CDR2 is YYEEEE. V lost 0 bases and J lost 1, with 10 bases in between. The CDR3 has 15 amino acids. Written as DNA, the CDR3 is TGTGCCAGCAGCTTGGGTTCCGGGGTTAACTATGGCTACACCTTC. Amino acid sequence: CASSLGSGVNYGYTF.

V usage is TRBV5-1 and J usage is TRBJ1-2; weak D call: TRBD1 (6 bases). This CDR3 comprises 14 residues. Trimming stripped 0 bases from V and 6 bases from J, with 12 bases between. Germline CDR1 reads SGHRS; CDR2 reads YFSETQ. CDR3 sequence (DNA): TGCGCCAGCAGCTTGGAACAGGGTCGGGATGGCTACACCTTC. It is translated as CASSLEQGRDGYTF.

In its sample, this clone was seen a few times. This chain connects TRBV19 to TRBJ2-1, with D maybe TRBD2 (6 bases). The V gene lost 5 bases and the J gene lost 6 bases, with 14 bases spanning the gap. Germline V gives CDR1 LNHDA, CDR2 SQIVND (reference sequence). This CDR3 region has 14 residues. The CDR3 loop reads CASSPPEGLNEQFF. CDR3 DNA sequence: TGTGCCAGTAGTCCCCCGGAGGGCCTCAATGAGCAGTTCTTC.

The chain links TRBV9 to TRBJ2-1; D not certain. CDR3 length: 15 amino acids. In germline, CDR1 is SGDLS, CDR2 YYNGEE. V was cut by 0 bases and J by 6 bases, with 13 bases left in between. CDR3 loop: CASSVDQSLSNEQFF. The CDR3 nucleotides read TGTGCCAGCAGCGTAGACCAGTCCCTCAGCAATGAGCAGTTCTTC. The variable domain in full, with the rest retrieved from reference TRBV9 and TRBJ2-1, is DSGVTQTPKHLITATGQRVTLRCSPRSGDLSVYWYQQSLDQGLQFLIQYYNGEERAKGNILERFSAQQFPDLHSELNLSSLELGDSALYFCASSVDQSLSNEQFFGPGTRLTVL.

The CDR3 is CASSLDRAPVPDEKLFF. The CDR3, as DNA: TGTGCCAGCAGCTTGGACAGGGCGCCGGTTCCGGATGAAAAACTGTTTTTT. The chain recombines TRBV5-5 with TRBJ1-4; D may be TRBD1 (6 bases). CDR1 SGHKS and CDR2 YYEKEE come from the germline V gene (reference sequence). Trimming removed 0 bases from V and 6 bases from J, with 18 bases in between. The CDR3 has 17 amino acids.

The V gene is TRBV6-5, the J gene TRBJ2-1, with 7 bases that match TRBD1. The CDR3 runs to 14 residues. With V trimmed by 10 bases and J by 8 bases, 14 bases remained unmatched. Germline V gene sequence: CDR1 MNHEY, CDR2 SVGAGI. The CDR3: CATGGESYWDEQFF. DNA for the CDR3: TGTGCCACAGGGGGTGAATCCTATTGGGATGAGCAGTTCTTC.

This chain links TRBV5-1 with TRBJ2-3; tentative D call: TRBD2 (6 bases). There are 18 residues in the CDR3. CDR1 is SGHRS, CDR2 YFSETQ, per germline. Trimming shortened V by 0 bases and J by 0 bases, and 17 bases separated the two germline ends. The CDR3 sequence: CASSLAFGGAGSTDTQYF. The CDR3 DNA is TGCGCCAGCAGCTTGGCCTTCGGGGGAGCGGGTAGCACAGATACGCAGTATTTT.

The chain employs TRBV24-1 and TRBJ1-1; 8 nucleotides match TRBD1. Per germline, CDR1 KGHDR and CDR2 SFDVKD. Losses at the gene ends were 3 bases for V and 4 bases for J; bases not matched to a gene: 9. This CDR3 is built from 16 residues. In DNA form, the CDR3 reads TGTGCCACCAGTGATCCTACACAGGGGGTATGCACTGAAGCTTTCTTT. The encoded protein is CATSDPTQGVCTEAFF.

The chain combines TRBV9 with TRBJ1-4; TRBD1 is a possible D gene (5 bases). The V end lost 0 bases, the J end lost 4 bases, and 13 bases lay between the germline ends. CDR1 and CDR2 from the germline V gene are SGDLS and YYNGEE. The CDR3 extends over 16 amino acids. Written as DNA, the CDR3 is TGTGCCAGCAGCGTAGGGGGGAGGCGTGATAATGAAAAACTGTTTTTT. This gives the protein CASSVGGRRDNEKLFF.

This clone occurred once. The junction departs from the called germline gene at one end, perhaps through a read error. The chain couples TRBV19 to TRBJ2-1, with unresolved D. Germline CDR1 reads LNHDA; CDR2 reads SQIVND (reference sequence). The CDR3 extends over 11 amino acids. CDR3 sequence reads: CASRAYSEQFF. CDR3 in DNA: TGTGCCAGTAGGGCGTACAGTGAGCAGTTCTTC.

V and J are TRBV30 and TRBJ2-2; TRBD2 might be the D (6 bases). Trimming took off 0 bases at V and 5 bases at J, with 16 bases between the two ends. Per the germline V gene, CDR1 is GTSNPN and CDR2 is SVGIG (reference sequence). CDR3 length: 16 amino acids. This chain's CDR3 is CAWSVYAGRYTGELFF. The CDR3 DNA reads TGTGCCTGGAGTGTATACGCAGGGAGGTATACCGGGGAGCTGTTTTTT.

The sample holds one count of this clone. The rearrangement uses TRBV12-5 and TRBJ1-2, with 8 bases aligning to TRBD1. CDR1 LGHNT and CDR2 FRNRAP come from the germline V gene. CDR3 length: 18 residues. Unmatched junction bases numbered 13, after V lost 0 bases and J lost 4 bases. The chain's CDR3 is CASGLVVSPGGRGYGYTF. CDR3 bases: TGTGCTAGTGGTTTGGTAGTGTCGCCAGGGGGCCGGGGCTATGGCTACACCTTC.

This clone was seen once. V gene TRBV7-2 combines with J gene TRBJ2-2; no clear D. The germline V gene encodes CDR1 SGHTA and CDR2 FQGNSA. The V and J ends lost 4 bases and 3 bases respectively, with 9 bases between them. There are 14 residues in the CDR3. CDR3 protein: CASSYSVDTGELFF. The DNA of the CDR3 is TGTGCCAGCAGCTATTCGGTCGACACCGGGGAGCTGTTTTTT.

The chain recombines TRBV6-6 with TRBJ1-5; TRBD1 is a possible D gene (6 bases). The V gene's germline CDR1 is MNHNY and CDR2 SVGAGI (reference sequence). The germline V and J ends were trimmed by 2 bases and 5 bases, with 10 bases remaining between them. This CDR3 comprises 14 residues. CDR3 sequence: CASSYQAGDQPQHF. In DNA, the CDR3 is TGTGCCAGCAGTTACCAGGCAGGGGATCAGCCCCAGCATTTT.

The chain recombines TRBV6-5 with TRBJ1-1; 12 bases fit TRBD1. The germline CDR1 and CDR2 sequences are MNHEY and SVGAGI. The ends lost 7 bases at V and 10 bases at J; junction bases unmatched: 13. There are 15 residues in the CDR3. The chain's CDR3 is CASNTGTGGLVVAFF. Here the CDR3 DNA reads TGTGCCAGCAATACCGGGACAGGGGGCCTTGTTGTAGCTTTCTTT.

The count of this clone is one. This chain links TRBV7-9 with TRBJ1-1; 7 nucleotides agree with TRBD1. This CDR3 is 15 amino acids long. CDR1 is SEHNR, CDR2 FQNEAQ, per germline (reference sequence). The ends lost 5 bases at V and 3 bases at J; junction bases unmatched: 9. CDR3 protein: CASSAPQGQDTEAFF. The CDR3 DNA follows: TGTGCCAGCAGCGCCCCACAGGGGCAGGACACTGAAGCTTTCTTT.

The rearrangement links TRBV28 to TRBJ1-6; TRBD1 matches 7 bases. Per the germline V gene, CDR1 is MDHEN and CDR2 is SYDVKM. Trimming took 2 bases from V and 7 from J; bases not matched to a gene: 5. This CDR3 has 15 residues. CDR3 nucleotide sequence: TGTGCCAGCAGTTTAACAGGGGCAAGCAATTCACCCCTCCACTTT. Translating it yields CASSLTGASNSPLHF.

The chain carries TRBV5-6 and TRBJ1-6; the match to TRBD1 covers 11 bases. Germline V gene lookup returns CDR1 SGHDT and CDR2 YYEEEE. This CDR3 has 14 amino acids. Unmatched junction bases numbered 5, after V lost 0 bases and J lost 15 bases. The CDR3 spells CASSLGTGGMNLHF. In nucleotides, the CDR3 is TGTGCCAGCAGCTTGGGGACAGGGGGCATGAACCTCCACTTT.

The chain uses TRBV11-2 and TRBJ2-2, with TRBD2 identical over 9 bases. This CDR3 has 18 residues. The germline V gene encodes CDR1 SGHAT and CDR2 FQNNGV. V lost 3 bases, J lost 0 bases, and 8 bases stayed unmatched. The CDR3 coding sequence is TGTGCCAGCAGCTTGTTGGGCGTAGCGGGGGCGAACACCGGGGAGCTGTTTTTT. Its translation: CASSLLGVAGANTGELFF.

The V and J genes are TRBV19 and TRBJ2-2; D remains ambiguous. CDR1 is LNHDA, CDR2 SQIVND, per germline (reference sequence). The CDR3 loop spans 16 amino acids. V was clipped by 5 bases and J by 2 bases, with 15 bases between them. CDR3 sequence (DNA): TGTGCCAGTAGTCCTCTGACCGTGACAAACACCGGGGAGCTGTTTTTT. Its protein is CASSPLTVTNTGELFF.

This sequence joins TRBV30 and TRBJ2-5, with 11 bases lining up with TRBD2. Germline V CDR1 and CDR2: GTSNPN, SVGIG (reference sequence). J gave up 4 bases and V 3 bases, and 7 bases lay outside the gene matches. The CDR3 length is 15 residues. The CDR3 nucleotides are TGTGCCTGGAGCCTCGCCGGGACTAGCGGAGAGACCCAGTACTTC. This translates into CAWSLAGTSGETQYF.

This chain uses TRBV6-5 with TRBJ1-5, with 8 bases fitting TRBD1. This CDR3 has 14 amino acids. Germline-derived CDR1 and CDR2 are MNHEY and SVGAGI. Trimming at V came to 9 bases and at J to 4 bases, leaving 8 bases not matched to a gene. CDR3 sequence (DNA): TGTGCCAGTTGCGACAGGGGAGGTAATCAGCCCCAGCATTTT. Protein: CASCDRGGNQPQHF.

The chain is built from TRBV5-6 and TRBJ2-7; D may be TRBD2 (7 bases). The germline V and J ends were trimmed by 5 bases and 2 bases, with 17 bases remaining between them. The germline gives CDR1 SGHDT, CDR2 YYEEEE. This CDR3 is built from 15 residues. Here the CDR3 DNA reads TGTGCCAGCAGTATCAAGGGGGGGACAACCTACGAGCAGTACTTC. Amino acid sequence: CASSIKGGTTYEQYF.

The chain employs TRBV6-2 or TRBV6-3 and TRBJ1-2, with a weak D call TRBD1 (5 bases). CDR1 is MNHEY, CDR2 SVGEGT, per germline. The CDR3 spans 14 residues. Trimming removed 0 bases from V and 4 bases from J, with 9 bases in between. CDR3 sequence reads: CASSYSIRGYGYTF. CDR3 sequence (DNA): TGTGCCAGCAGTTACTCGATAAGGGGCTATGGCTACACCTTC.

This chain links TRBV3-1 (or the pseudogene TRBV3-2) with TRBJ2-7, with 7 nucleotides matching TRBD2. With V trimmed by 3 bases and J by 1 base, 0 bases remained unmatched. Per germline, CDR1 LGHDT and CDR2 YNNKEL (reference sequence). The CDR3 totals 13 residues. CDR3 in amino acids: CASSQRGSYEQYF. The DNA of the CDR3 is TGTGCCAGCAGCCAGCGGGGGTCCTACGAGCAGTACTTC.

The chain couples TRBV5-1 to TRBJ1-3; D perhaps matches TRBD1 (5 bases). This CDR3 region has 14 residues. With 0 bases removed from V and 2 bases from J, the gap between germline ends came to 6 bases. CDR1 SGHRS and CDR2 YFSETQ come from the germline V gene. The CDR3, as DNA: TGCGCCAGCAGCTTGGCAGGGCCTGGAAACACCATATATTTT. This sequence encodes CASSLAGPGNTIYF.